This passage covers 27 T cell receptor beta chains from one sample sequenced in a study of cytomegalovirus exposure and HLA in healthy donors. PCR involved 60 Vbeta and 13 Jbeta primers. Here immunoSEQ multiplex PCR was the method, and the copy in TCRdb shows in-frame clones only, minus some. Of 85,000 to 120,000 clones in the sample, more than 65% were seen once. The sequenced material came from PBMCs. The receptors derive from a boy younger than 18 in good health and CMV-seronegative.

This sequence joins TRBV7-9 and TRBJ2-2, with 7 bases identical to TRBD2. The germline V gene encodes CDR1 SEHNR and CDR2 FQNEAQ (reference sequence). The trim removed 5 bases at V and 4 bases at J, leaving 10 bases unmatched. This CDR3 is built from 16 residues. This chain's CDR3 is CASSLQGGAITGELFF. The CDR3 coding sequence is TGTGCCAGCAGCCTCCAGGGAGGGGCGATCACCGGGGAGCTGTTTTTT. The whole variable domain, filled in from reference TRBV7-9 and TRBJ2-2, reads DTGVSQNPRHKITKRGQNVTFRCDPISEHNRLYWYRQTLGQGPEFLTYFQNEAQLEKSRLLSDRFSAERPKGSFSTLEIQRTEQGDSAMYLCASSLQGGAITGELFFGEGSRLTVL.

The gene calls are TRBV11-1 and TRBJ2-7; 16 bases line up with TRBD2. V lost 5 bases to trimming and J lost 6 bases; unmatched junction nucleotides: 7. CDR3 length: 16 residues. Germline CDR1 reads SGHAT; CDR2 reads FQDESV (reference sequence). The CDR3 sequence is CASSLRGLAGGSEQYF. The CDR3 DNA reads TGTGCCAGCAGCCTCCGGGGACTAGCGGGAGGGTCCGAGCAGTACTTC. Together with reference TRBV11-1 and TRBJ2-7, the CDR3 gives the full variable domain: EAEVAQSPRYKITEKSQAVAFWCDPISGHATLYWYRQILGQGPELLVQFQDESVVDDSQLPKDRFSAERLKGVDSTLKIQPAELGDSAMYLCASSLRGLAGGSEQYFGPGTRLTVT.

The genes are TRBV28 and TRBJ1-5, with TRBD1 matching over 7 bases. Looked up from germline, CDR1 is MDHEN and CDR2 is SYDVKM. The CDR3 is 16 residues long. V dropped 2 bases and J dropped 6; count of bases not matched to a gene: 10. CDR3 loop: CASSLSGAGGIQPQHF. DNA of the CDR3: TGTGCCAGCAGTTTAAGTGGGGCAGGGGGTATTCAGCCCCAGCATTTT.

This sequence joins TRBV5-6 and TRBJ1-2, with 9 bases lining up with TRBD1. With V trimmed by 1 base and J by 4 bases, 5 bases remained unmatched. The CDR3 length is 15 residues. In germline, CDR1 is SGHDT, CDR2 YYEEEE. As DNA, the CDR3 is TGTGCCAGCAGCTTGTTTGGGACAGGGACCTATGGCTACACCTTC. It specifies CASSLFGTGTYGYTF. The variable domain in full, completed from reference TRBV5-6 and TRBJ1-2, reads DAGVTQSPTHLIKTRGQQVTLRCSPKSGHDTVSWYQQALGQGPQFIFQYYEEEERQRGNFPDRFSGHQFPNYSSELNVNALLLGDSALYLCASSLFGTGTYGYTFGSGTRLTVV.

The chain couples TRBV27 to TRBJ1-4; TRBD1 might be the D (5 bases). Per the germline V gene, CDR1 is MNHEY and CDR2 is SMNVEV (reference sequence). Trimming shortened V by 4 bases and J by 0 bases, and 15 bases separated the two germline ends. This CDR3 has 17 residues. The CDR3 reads CASSSRSRGTTNEKLFF. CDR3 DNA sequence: TGTGCCAGCAGTTCCCGGAGTCGGGGGACAACTAATGAAAAACTGTTTTTT.

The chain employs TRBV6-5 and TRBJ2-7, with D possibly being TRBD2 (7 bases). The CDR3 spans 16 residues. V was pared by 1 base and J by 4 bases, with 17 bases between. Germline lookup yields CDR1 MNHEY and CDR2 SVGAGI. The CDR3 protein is CASSYWAGAGAYEQYF. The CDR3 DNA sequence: TGTGCCAGCAGTTACTGGGCCGGGGCGGGGGCTTACGAGCAGTACTTC.

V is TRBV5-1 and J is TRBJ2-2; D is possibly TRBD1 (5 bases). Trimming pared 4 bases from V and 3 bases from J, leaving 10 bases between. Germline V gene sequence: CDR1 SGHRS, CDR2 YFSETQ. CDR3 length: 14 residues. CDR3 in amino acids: CASSLLTDTGELFF. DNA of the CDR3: TGCGCCAGCAGCCTCCTGACAGACACCGGGGAGCTGTTTTTT.

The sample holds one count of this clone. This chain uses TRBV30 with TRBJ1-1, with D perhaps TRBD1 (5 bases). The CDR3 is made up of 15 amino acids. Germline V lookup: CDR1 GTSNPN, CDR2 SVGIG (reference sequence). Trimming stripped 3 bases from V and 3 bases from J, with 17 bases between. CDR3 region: CAWSHKGRWHTEAFF. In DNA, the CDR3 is TGTGCCTGGAGCCACAAGGGGCGTTGGCACACTGAAGCTTTCTTT.

CDR3 coding DNA: TGTGCCAGCAGCCTGGGGCCCCACTATGGCTACACCTTC. This gives the protein CASSLGPHYGYTF. The chain is built from TRBV27 and TRBJ1-2; a possible D gene is TRBD1 (5 bases). Per the germline V gene, CDR1 is MNHEY and CDR2 is SMNVEV (reference sequence). CDR3 size: 13 residues. V was cut by 6 bases and J by 3 bases, with 11 bases left in between.

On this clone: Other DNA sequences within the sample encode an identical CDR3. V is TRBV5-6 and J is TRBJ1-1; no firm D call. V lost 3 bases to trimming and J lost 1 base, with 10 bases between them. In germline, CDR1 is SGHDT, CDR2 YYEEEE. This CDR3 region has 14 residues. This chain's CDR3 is CASSSRRENTEAFF. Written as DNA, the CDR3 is TGTGCCAGCAGCTCTCGCCGGGAGAACACTGAAGCTTTCTTT.

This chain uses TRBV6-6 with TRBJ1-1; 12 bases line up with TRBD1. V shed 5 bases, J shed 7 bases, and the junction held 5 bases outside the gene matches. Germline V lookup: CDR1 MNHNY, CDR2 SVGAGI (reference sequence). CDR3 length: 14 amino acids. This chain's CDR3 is CASSRDRGQSEAFF. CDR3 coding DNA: TGTGCCAGCAGTCGGGACAGGGGGCAAAGTGAAGCTTTCTTT.

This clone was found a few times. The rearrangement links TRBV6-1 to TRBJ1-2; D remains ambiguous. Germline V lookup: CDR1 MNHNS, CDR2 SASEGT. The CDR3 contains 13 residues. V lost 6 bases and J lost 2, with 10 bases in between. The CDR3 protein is CASRLHENYGYTF. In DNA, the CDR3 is TGTGCCAGCAGACTACACGAAAACTATGGCTACACCTTC.

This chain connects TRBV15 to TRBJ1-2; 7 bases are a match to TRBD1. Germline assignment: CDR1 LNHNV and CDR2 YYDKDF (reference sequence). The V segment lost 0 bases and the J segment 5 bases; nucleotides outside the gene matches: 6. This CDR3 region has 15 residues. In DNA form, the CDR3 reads TGTGCCACCAGCAGAGATCACAGGGGTGGGTATGGCTACACCTTC. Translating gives CATSRDHRGGYGYTF.

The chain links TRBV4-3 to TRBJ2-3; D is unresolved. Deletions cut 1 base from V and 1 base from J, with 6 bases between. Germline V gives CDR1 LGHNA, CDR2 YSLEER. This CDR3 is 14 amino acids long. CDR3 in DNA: TGCGCCAGCAGCCAAGTTCTAGGCACAGATACGCAGTATTTT. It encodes CASSQVLGTDTQYF.

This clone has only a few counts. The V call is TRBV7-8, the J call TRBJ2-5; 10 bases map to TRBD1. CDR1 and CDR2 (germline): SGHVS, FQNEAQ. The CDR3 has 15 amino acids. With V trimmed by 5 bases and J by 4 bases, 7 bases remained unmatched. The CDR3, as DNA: TGTGCCAGCAGCCTGCGGGACAGGGGCGGAGAGACCCAGTACTTC. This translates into CASSLRDRGGETQYF.

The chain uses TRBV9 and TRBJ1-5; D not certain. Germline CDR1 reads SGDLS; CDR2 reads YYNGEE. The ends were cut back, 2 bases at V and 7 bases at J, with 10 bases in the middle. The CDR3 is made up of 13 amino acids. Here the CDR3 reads CASSVGPGQPQHF. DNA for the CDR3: TGTGCCAGCAGCGTCGGCCCGGGGCAGCCCCAGCATTTT.

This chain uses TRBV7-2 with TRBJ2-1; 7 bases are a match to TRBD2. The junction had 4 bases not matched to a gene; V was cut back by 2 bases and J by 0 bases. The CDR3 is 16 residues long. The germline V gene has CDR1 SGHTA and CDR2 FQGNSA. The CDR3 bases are TGTGCCAGCAGCTTACTAGCGGAGCCCTCCTACAATGAGCAGTTCTTC. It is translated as CASSLLAEPSYNEQFF.

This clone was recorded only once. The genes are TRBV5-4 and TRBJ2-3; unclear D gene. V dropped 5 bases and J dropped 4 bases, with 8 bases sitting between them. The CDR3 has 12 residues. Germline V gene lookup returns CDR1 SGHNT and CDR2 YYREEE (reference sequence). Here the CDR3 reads CASSPRADTQYF. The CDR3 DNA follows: TGTGCCAGCAGTCCCCGAGCAGATACGCAGTATTTT.

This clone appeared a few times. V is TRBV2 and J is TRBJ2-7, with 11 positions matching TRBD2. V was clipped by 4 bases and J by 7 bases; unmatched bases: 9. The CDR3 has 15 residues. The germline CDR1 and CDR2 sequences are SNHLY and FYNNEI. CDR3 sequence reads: CASSVGSGRAGEQYF. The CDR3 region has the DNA TGTGCCAGCAGTGTTGGTAGCGGGAGGGCCGGGGAGCAGTACTTC.

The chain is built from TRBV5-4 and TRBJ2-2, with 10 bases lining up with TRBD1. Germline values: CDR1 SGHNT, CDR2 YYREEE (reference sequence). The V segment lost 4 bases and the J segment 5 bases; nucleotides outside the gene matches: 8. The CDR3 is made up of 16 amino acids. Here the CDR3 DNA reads TGTGCCAGCAGCCCCTCCCGGGACAGGGGAACCGGGGAGCTGTTTTTT. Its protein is CASSPSRDRGTGELFF.

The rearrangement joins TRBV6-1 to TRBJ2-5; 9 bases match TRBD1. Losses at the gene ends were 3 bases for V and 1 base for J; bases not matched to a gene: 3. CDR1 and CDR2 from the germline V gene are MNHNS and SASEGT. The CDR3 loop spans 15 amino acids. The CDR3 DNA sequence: TGTGCCAGCAGTGAGGGGACAGGGTCCCAAGAGACCCAGTACTTC. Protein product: CASSEGTGSQETQYF.

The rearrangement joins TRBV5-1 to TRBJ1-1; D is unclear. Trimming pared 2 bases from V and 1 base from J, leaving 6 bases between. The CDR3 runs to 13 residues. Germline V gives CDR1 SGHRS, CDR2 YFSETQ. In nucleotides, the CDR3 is TGCGCCAGCAGCTTTAACGGGAACACTGAAGCTTTCTTT. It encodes CASSFNGNTEAFF.

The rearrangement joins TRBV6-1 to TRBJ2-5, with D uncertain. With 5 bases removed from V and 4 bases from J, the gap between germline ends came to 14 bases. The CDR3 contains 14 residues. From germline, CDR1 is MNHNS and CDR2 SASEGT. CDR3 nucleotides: TGTGCCAGCAGTCTAAGTACAGAGAGAGAGACCCAGTACTTC. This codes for CASSLSTERETQYF.

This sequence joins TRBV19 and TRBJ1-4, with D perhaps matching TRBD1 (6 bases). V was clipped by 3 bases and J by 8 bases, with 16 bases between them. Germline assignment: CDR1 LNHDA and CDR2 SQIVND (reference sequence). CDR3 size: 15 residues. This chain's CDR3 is CASSIRGSQTEKLFF. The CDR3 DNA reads TGTGCCAGTAGTATCAGGGGAAGTCAAACCGAAAAACTGTTTTTT. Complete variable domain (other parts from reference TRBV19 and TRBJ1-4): DGGITQSPKYLFRKEGQNVTLSCEQNLNHDAMYWYRQDPGQGLRLIYYSQIVNDFQKGDIAEGYSVSREKKESFPLTVTSAQKNPTAFYLCASSIRGSQTEKLFFGSGTQLSVL.

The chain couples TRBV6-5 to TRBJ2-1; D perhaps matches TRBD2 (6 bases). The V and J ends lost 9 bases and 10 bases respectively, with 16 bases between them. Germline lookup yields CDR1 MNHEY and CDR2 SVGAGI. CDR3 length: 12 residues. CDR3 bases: TGTGCCAGTAGGGACTTCTTGGGGGAGCAGTTCTTC. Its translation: CASRDFLGEQFF.

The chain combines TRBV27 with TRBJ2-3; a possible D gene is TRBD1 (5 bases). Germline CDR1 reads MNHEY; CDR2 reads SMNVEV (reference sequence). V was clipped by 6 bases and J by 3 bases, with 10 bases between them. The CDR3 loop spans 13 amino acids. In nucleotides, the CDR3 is TGTGCCAGCAGACAATCAGGGACAGATACGCAGTATTTT. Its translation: CASRQSGTDTQYF.

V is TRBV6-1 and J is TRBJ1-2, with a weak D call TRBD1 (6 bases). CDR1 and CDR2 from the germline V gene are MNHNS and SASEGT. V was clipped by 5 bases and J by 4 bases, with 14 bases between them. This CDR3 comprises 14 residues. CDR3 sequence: CASSLVQGSYGYTF. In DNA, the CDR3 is TGTGCCAGCAGTCTAGTACAGGGTTCCTATGGCTACACCTTC.